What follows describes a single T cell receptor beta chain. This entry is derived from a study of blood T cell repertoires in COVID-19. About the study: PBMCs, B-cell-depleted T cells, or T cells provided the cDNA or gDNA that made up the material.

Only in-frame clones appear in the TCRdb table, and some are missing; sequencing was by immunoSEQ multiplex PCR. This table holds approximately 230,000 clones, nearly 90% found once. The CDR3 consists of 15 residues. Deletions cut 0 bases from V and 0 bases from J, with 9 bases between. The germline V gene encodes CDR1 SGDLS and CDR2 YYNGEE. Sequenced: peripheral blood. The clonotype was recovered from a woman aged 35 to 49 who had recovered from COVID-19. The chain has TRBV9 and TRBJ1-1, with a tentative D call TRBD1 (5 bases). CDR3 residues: CASSVVGEVNTEAFF. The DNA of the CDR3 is TGTGCCAGCAGCGTAGTAGGGGAGGTGAACACTGAAGCTTTCTTT.